The rows below give T cell receptor beta chains drawn from one sample of a study of control samples from healthy donors and cancer patients. Libraries were prepared by immunoSEQ multiplex PCR; TCRdb keeps only in-frame clonotypes and omits some of them. Seen here are about 51,000 clones, about four fifths observed once, and the top ten hold around 10%. The sample comprised blood. The receptors here all came from a man in his 70s in good health. Each CDR3 is given with its conserved first and last residue. D genes are given only for firm matches. Only part of the rows carry a size: once, few, many, or a class if the clone is expanded.

V: TRBV7-2; D: -; size: -; J: TRBJ2-1; DNA: TGTGCCAGCAGCTTAAACCCCGCAGCTGGGCGGGGGCAGGATAATGAGCAGTTCTTC; CDR3: CASSLNPAAGRGQDNEQFF
V: TRBV7-9; D: TRBD2; size: -; J: TRBJ2-3; DNA: TGTGCCAGCAGCTTAAGGCTAGCGGCAAGCACAGATACGCAGTATTTT; CDR3: CASSLRLAASTDTQYF
V: TRBV2; D: -; size: once; J: TRBJ1-5; DNA: TGTGCCAGCAGTGAAAGAGGGCCCCAGCCCCAGCATTTT; CDR3: CASSERGPQPQHF
V: TRBV5-5; D: -; size: -; J: TRBJ2-4; DNA: TGTGCCAGCAGCTTGGGGGGAAGACAGCCCAAAAACATTCAGTACTTC; CDR3: CASSLGGRQPKNIQYF
V: TRBV5-1; D: TRBD1; size: -; J: TRBJ1-2; DNA: TGCGCCAGCAGCCCGGAAGGAGGGGGACAGGGAGGGTATGGCTACACCTTC; CDR3: CASSPEGGGQGGYGYTF
V: TRBV28; D: -; size: -; J: TRBJ1-4; DNA: TGTGCCAGCAGCCAGATTAATGAAAAACTGTTTTTT; CDR3: CASSQINEKLFF
V: TRBV7-8; D: -; size: -; J: TRBJ1-1; DNA: TGTGCCAGCAGCATCTCAGGGACTGAAGCTTTCTTT; CDR3: CASSISGTEAFF
V: TRBV5-4; D: TRBD1; size: -; J: TRBJ1-6; DNA: TGTGCCAGCAGCAGGTCAGGGGGCACATATAATTCACCCCTCCACTTT; CDR3: CASSRSGGTYNSPLHF
V: TRBV2; D: TRBD1; size: -; J: TRBJ2-5; DNA: TGTGCCAGCAGTGAAGCGCTCGGGACAGGGCAAGAGACCCAGTACTTC; CDR3: CASSEALGTGQETQYF
V: TRBV5-4; D: TRBD1; size: -; J: TRBJ2-3; DNA: TGTGCCAGCAGCTTGACAGGGGGCGACACAGATACGCAGTATTTT; CDR3: CASSLTGGDTDTQYF
V: TRBV5-1; D: TRBD1; size: -; J: TRBJ1-1; DNA: TGCGCCAGCAGACCCCGGACAGGGACCATGAACACTGAAGCTTTCTTT; CDR3: CASRPRTGTMNTEAFF
V: TRBV27; D: TRBD2; size: -; J: TRBJ2-1; DNA: TGTGCCAGCAGTTTAAGGGCGGGGGGTGCCAATGAGCAGTTCTTC; CDR3: CASSLRAGGANEQFF
V: TRBV5-6; D: TRBD1; size: few; J: TRBJ1-1; DNA: TGTGCCAGCAGCTCCAAAGGACAGGGCGACACTGAAGCTTTCTTT; CDR3: CASSSKGQGDTEAFF
V: TRBV9; D: -; size: -; J: TRBJ2-1; DNA: TGTGCCAGCAGCGTAGGGGGGGGCCCTGGTGAGCAGTTCTTC; CDR3: CASSVGGGPGEQFF
V: TRBV28; D: -; size: once; J: TRBJ2-1; DNA: TGTGCCAGCAGTTTCTACTTGATAGGGAACAATGAGCAGTTCTTC; CDR3: CASSFYLIGNNEQFF
V: TRBV6-4; D: -; size: -; J: TRBJ1-2; DNA: TGTGCCAGCAGTCCAGACAGCACTAACTATGGCTACACCTTC; CDR3: CASSPDSTNYGYTF
V: TRBV7-9; D: TRBD1; size: -; J: TRBJ2-4; DNA: TGTGCCAGCAGCCGCTTGGGACAGGGAGCCAAAAACATTCAGTACTTC; CDR3: CASSRLGQGAKNIQYF
V: TRBV20-1; D: -; size: -; J: TRBJ1-2; DNA: TGCAGTGCCCGAGGGTACAATGGCTACACCTTC; CDR3: CSARGYNGYTF
V: TRBV10-3; D: -; size: -; J: TRBJ2-1; DNA: TGTGCCATCAGTGTGGCGGGGAATGAGCAGTTCTTC; CDR3: CAISVAGNEQFF
V: TRBV2; D: -; size: once; J: TRBJ2-7; DNA: TGTGCCAGCAGTGAGGGGATCCCCTCCTACGAGCAGTACTTC; CDR3: CASSEGIPSYEQYF
V: TRBV6-5; D: -; size: -; J: TRBJ1-2; DNA: TGTGCCAGCAGTCCCCGAGGGGGGAACAATGGCTACACCTTC; CDR3: CASSPRGGNNGYTF
V: TRBV5-6; D: TRBD2; size: -; J: TRBJ2-1; DNA: TGTGCCAGCAGCAGGCAACTAGCGAACTCCTACAATGAGCAGTTCTTC; CDR3: CASSRQLANSYNEQFF
V: TRBV5-5; D: -; size: -; J: TRBJ2-7; DNA: TGTGCCAGCAGCTTGGTGGGGTGGGGACCCACCATGGGCTCCTACGAGCAGTACTTC; CDR3: CASSLVGWGPTMGSYEQYF